This entry concerns a single T cell receptor (beta chain). Study processing details: Estimates of nucleated cell counts were drawn from the amplification of reference gene primers. TCRdb keeps only in-frame clones here, not all; method: immunoSEQ multiplex PCR. V and J calls and clone size are given by that table; D and trimming were obtained from the DNA. The repertoire includes 310,000 or so clones, approximately 82% of them detected once, and roughly 1.1% sits in the top ten. This record belongs to a study of blood T cell repertoires in COVID-19. For the study at large: COVID-19 samples collected from the United States, Italy and Spain covered acute and convalescent phases. PBMCs, B-cell-depleted T cells, or T cells provided the cDNA or gDNA that made up the material.

The CDR3 covers 16 residues. Germline V lookup: CDR1 KGHDR, CDR2 SFDVKD. Trimming took 4 bases from V and 5 from J; bases not matched to a gene: 6. The sample taken for sequencing was peripheral blood. The chain is built from TRBV24-1 and TRBJ2-3, with 12 positions matching TRBD1. The TCR originated in a woman aged 45 to 65 with acute or convalescent COVID-19. The CDR3 region is CATSDHGTGGKDTQYF. DNA of the CDR3: TGTGCCACCAGTGACCACGGGACAGGGGGCAAAGATACGCAGTATTTT.